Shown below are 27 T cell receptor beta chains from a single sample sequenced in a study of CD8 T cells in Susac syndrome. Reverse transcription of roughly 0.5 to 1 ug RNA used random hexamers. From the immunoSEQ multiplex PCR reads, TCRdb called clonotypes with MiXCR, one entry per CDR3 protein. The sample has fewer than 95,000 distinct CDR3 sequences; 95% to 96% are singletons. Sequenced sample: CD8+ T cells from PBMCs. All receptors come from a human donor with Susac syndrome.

This CDR3 is CAITEYSNYGYTF. The CDR3 bases are TGTGCCATCACGGAGTACTCTAACTATGGCTACACCTTC. V and J are TRBV10-3 and TRBJ1-2, with D uncertain. The V and J ends lost 7 bases and 0 bases respectively, with 9 bases between them. Germline V gene sequence: CDR1 ENHRY, CDR2 SYGVKD. The CDR3 loop spans 13 amino acids.

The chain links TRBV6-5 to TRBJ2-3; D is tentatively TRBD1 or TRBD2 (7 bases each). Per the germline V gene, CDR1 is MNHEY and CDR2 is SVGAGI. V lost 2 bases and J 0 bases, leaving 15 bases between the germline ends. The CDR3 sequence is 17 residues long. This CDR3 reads CASSYGPGGESTDTQYF. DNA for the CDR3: TGTGCCAGCAGTTACGGACCAGGGGGGGAGAGCACAGATACGCAGTATTTT.

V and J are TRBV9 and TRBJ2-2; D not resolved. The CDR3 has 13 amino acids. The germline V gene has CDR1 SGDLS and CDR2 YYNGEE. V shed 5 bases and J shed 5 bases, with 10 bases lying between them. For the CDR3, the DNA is TGTGCCAGCAGTGTTCAAGTTACCGGGGAGCTGTTTTTT. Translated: CASSVQVTGELFF.

CDR3 loop: CASSQDGGAQYF. DNA for the CDR3: TGCGCCAGCAGCCAAGATGGGGGGGCGCAGTACTTC. This rearrangement joins TRBV4-3 to TRBJ2-7, with TRBD2 as a possible D gene (7 bases). V lost 0 bases and J 9 bases, leaving 9 bases between the germline ends. Germline lookup yields CDR1 LGHNA and CDR2 YSLEER. The CDR3 consists of 12 residues.

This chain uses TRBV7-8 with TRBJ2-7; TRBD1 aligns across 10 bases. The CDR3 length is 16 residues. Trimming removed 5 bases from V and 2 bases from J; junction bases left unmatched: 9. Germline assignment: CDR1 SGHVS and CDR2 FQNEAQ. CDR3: CASSPRPGTGAYEQYF. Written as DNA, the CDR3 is TGTGCCAGCAGCCCTAGGCCAGGGACAGGGGCCTACGAGCAGTACTTC.

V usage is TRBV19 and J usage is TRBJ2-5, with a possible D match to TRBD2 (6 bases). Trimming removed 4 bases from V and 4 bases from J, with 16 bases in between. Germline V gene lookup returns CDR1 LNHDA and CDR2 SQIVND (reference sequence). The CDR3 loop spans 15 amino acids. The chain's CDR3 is CASSKGTQEGETQYF. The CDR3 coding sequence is TGTGCCAGTAGTAAAGGGACCCAGGAGGGAGAGACCCAGTACTTC.

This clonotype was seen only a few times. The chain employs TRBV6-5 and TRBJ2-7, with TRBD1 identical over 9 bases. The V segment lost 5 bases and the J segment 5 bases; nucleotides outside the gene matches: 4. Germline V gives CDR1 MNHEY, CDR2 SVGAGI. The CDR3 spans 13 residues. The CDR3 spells CASSPGQGNEQYF. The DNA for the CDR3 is TGTGCCAGCAGTCCCGGACAGGGGAACGAGCAGTACTTC.

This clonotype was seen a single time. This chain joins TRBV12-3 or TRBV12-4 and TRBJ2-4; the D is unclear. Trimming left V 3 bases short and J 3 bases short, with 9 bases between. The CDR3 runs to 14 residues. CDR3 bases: TGTGCCAGCAGTTTGGTGGGAAGCAAAAACATTCAGTACTTC. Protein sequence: CASSLVGSKNIQYF.

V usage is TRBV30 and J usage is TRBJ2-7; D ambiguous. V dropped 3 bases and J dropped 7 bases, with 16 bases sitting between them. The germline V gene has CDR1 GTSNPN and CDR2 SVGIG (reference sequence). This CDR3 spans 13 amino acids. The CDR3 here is CAWRTPEKREQYF. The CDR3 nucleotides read TGTGCCTGGAGGACCCCAGAAAAAAGGGAGCAGTACTTC.

CDR3 residues: CASSRPTAGPPNEQFF. DNA of the CDR3: TGTGCCAGCAGCCGGCCCACAGCGGGGCCGCCCAATGAGCAGTTCTTC. The chain employs TRBV7-9 and TRBJ2-1; 7 bases are shared with TRBD2. Germline V CDR1 and CDR2: SEHNR, FQNEAQ (reference sequence). V was clipped by 5 bases and J by 6 bases; unmatched bases: 13. The CDR3 runs to 16 residues.

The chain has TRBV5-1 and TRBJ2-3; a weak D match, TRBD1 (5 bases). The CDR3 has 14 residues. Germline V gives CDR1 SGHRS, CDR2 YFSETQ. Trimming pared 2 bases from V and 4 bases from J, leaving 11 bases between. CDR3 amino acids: CASSFREFADTQYF. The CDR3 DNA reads TGCGCCAGCAGCTTCAGGGAATTCGCAGATACGCAGTATTTT.

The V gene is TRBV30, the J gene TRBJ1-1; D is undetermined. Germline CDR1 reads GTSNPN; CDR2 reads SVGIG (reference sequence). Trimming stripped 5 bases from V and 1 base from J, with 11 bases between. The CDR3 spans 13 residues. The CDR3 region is CAWGPIRNTEAFF. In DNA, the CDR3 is TGTGCCTGGGGCCCAATCCGGAACACTGAAGCTTTCTTT.

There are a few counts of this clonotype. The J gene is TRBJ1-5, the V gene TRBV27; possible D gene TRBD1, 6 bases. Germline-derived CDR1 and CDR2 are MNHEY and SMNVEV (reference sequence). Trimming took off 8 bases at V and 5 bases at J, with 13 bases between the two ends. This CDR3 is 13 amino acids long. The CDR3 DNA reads TGTGCCAGCCGAGGGGGGCGCGATCAGCCCCAGCATTTT. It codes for CASRGGRDQPQHF.

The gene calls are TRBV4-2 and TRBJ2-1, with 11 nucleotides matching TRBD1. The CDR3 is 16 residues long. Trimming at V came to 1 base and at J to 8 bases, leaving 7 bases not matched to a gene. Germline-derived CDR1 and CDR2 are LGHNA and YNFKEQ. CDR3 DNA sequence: TGTGCCAGCAGCCAAGGGGACAGGGGGTCCCAAGATGAGCAGTTCTTC. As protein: CASSQGDRGSQDEQFF.

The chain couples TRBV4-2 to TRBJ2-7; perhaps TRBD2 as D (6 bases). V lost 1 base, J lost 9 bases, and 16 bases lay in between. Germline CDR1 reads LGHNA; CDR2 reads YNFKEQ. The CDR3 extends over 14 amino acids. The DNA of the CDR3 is TGTGCCAGCAGCCAAGTAAGGGGATCGGGGGTGCAGTACTTC. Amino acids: CASSQVRGSGVQYF.

This CDR3 is CAWSVRAEKEEAFF. CDR3 sequence (DNA): TGTGCCTGGAGTGTACGTGCAGAGAAAGAAGAAGCTTTCTTT. The chain recombines TRBV30 with TRBJ1-1, with no clear D. V was clipped by 0 bases and J by 8 bases, with 16 bases between them. Germline assignment: CDR1 GTSNPN and CDR2 SVGIG (reference sequence). The CDR3 runs to 14 residues.

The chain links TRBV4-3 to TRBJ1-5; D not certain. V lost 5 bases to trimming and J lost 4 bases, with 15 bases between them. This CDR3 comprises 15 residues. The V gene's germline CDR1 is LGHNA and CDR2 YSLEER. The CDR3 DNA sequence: TGCGCCAGCAGCAAAAGCCTATCGGTTAATCAGCCCCAGCATTTT. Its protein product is CASSKSLSVNQPQHF.

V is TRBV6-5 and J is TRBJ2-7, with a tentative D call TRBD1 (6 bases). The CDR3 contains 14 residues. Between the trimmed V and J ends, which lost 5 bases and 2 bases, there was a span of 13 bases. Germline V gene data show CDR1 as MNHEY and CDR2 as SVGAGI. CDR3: CASSPPGVTYEQYF. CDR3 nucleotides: TGTGCCAGCAGTCCCCCAGGGGTTACCTACGAGCAGTACTTC.

CDR3 nucleotide sequence: TGTGCCTGGAATTTACTAGCGGGGTTCACAGATACGCAGTATTTT. This gives the protein CAWNLLAGFTDTQYF. The chain carries TRBV30 and TRBJ2-3; 10 bases line up with TRBD2. After removal of 4 bases from V and 2 bases from J, the junction contained 6 bases not matched to a gene. The CDR3 has 15 amino acids. The germline gives CDR1 GTSNPN, CDR2 SVGIG (reference sequence). Filled out from reference TRBV30 and TRBJ2-3, the complete variable domain reads SQTIHQWPATLVQPVGSPLSLECTVEGTSNPNLYWYRQAAGRGLQLLFYSVGIGQISSEVPQNLSASRPQDRQFILSSKKLLLSDSGFYLCAWNLLAGFTDTQYFGPGTRLTVL.

The CDR3 spells CASSLGTGITEAFF. CDR3 sequence (DNA): TGTGCCAGCAGCCTTGGGACAGGGATCACTGAAGCTTTCTTT. The chain joins TRBV3-1 to TRBJ1-1; the match to TRBD1 covers 9 bases. Germline-derived CDR1 and CDR2 are LGHDT and YNNKEL (reference sequence). CDR3 size: 14 residues. V shed 4 bases and J 4 bases; nucleotides not matched to a gene: 4. The full variable domain, in which reference TRBV3-1 and TRBJ1-1 provide the parts outside the CDR3, is DTAVSQTPKYLVTQMGNDKSIKCEQNLGHDTMYWYKQDSKKFLKIMFSYNNKELIINETVPNRFSPKSPDKAHLNLHINSLELGDSAVYFCASSLGTGITEAFFGQGTRLTVV.

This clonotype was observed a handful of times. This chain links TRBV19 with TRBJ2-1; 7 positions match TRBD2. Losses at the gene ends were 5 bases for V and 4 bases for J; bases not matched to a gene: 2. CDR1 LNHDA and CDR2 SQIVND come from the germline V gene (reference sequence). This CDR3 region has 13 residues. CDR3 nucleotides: TGTGCCAGTAGTCTCGGGGGGTACAATGAGCAGTTCTTC. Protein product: CASSLGGYNEQFF.

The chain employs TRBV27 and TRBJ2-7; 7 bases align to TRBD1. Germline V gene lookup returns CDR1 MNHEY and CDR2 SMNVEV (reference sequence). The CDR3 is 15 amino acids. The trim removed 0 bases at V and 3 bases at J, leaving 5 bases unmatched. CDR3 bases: TGTGCCAGCAGTTTATCCTACAGGGGCGGCTACGAGCAGTACTTC. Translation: CASSLSYRGGYEQYF.

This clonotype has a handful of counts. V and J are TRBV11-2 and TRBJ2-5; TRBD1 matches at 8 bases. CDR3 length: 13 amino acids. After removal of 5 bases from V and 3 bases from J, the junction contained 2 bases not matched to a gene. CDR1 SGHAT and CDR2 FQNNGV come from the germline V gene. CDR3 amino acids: CASSAGQEETQYF. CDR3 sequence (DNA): TGTGCCAGCAGCGCGGGACAGGAAGAGACCCAGTACTTC.

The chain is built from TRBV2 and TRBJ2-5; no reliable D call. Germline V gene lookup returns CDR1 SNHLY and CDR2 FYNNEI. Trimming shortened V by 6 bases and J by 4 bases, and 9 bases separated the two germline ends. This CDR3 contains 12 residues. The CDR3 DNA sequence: TGTGCCAGCAGCGGCATTAGAGAGACCCAGTACTTC. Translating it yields CASSGIRETQYF.

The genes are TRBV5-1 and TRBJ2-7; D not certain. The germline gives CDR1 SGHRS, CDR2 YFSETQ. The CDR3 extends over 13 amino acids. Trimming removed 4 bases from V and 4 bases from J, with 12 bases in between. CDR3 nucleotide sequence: TGCGCCAGCAGCCCTAGTCCCGATTACGAGCAGTACTTC. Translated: CASSPSPDYEQYF.

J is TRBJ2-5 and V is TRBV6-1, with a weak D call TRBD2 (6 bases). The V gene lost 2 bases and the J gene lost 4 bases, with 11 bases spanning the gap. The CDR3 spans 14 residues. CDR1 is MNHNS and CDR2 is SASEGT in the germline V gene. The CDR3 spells CASSEQLAPETQYF. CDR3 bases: TGTGCCAGCAGTGAACAACTAGCTCCAGAGACCCAGTACTTC.

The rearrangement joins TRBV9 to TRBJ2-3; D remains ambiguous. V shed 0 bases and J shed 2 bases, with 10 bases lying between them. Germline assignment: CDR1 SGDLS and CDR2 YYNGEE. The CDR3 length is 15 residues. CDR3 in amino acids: CASSVEGSYTDTQYF. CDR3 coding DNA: TGTGCCAGCAGCGTAGAGGGCAGTTACACAGATACGCAGTATTTT.